The present TCR beta chain was sequenced within a study of T cell repertoires in cytomegalovirus infection (dated by TCRdb to between 2019 and 2020). Study-wide context: Recently identified HLA-C-restricted CMV epitopes, whose presentation resists viral immunomodulation, were targeted by peptide stimulations together with well-studied HLA-B-restricted epitopes. Donor HLA type was relevant to the analysis, as public TCR beta signatures indicated carriage of CMV infection together with the matching HLA type. Overall study outcomes, separate from this receptor: The ex vivo response was dominated by HLA-C-restricted CMV-specific TCR beta clonotypes, which also provided the single most frequent clonotype in two of eight donors. In both this cohort and an independent cohort of 352 donors, the cumulative frequency of public TCR beta family members distinguished carriers of CMV infection plus the relevant HLA type.

The reads were generated on an Illumina HiSeq 1500. TCRdb's own reprocessing of the public reads used fastp at Q25 and MiXCR and kept productive beta chains. Merged by CDR3 protein, the rows form single entries marked with the most common genes and DNA. The sample yields hundreds of thousands of distinct CDR3 sequences; around 31% were counted once. The top ten clonotypes cover 11% to 15% of the sample. This specimen's treatment or condition label, per the study, means: in vitro stimulation with specific CMV peptide epitopes to enrich CMV-specific T cells. The germline V gene sets CDR1 to MRHNA and CDR2 to SNTAGT. The V and J ends are trimmed by 7 bases and 7 bases, leaving 19 bases between them. The CDR3 starts with the cysteine, ends with the phenylalanine, and has 15 residues. Of all the DNA, just the CDR3 is kept, 45 bases in frame from base 1. This clonotype was seen only a few times. Its antigen is not yet known. No base qualities exist here, and no much larger clone lies one base off it.

Recombination linked TRBV6-4 to TRBJ2-2; TRBD2 is possibly the D segment (5 matching bases). The receptor's source is a human donor in good health (CMV status not recorded). Some clones in this sample may be carry-over from other donors' samples. The sample here was cultured CD8+ T cells from PBMCs, taken from culture after CMV antigen stimulation. CDR3 region: CASIDPGIAIGELFF. The DNA sequence follows: TGTGCCAGCATCGACCCGGGAATAGCAATCGGGGAGCTGTTTTTT.